The 31 T cell receptor beta chains reported below all come from one sample, sequenced in a study of beta chain features in type 1 diabetes. Sequenced material consisted of expressed TCRB transcripts (all of the isolated RNA was reverse transcribed). TCRdb's copy holds only in-frame clones and misses some; the assay was immunoSEQ multiplex PCR. The data contain 130,000 or so clones, 9% to 10% of them seen just once; the ten biggest clones take up around 0.65%. Sequenced input: central memory CD4+ T cells from blood. These receptors all come from a woman aged 40 to 49 in good health.

The sample holds a few counts of this clone. J is TRBJ2-7 and V is TRBV12-2; the listed D gene, TRBD1, was not tested against the DNA. TRBV12-2 corresponds to a pseudogene. The CDR3 is 13 residues long. The CDR3 here is CASPPQGFYEQYF. The CDR3 coding sequence is TGTGCAAGCCCCCCCCAGGGATTCTACGAGCAGTACTTC.

This clone appeared a few times. The V gene is TRBV5-1, the J gene TRBJ2-1; 7 bases are a match to TRBD2. Looked up from germline, CDR1 is SGHRS and CDR2 is YFSETQ. Trimming cost V 6 bases and J 2 bases; bases outside gene matches: 5. CDR3 length: 14 residues. The CDR3 reads CASTGLGTYNEQFF. CDR3 nucleotide sequence: TGCGCCAGCACCGGACTAGGAACCTACAATGAGCAGTTCTTC.

About this clone itself: The sample contains more than one DNA sequence encoding this CDR3. This chain joins TRBV6-6 and TRBJ1-1, with TRBD1 as a possible D gene (5 bases). This CDR3 comprises 14 residues. V dropped 2 bases and J dropped 3 bases, with 10 bases sitting between them. Germline CDR1 is MNHNY and CDR2 is SVGAGI (reference sequence). The CDR3 DNA sequence: TGTGCCAGCAGTTACAGGGGCGCGGACACTGAAGCTTTCTTT. Translating it yields CASSYRGADTEAFF.

This clone was seen more than once but under ten times. The chain links TRBV6-1 to TRBJ2-7; weak D call: TRBD1 (5 bases). This CDR3 has 14 amino acids. Germline V lookup: CDR1 MNHNS, CDR2 SASEGT. V lost 3 bases to trimming and J lost 6 bases, with 15 bases between them. The DNA for the CDR3 is TGTGCCAGCAGTGAGGGGAACAGGAAAGGCGAGCAGTACTTC. It translates to CASSEGNRKGEQYF.

In its sample, this clone was seen many times. The chain uses TRBV7-2 and TRBJ2-7, with TRBD1 as a possible D gene (5 bases). The CDR3 contains 15 residues. Trimming cost V 5 bases and J 3 bases, with 17 bases left between them. Looked up from germline, CDR1 is SGHTA and CDR2 is FQGNSA. The CDR3 here is CASSPRARSGYEQYF. CDR3 DNA: TGTGCCAGCAGCCCCAGGGCGAGAAGTGGCTACGAGCAGTACTTC.

DNA of the CDR3: TGTGCCAGCAGTTACAGGGGATCGGAGACCCAGTACTTC. Translating gives CASSYRGSETQYF. The chain is built from TRBV7-9 and TRBJ2-5; TRBD1 matches at 7 bases. The CDR3 loop spans 13 amino acids. Germline CDR1 is SEHNR and CDR2 is FQNEAQ (reference sequence). Losses at the gene ends were 6 bases for V and 5 bases for J; bases not matched to a gene: 6.

This clone appeared a few times. The V call is TRBV18, the J call TRBJ2-7; tentatively, D is TRBD2 (7 bases). In germline, CDR1 is KGHSH, CDR2 LQKENI. The ends were cut back, 0 bases at V and 6 bases at J, with 12 bases in the middle. CDR3 length equals 14 residues. The CDR3 loop reads CASSPPGGRVEQYF. The CDR3, as DNA: TGTGCCAGCTCACCACCCGGGGGGCGCGTCGAGCAGTACTTC.

The chain joins TRBV7-2 to TRBJ2-5; 9 bases match TRBD2. Germline V lookup: CDR1 SGHTA, CDR2 FQGNSA. CDR3 length: 16 amino acids. With 1 base clipped from V and 5 bases from J, the junction kept 8 bases outside the gene matches. The CDR3 here is CASSLGVTSGDETQYF. The DNA of the CDR3 is TGTGCCAGCAGCTTAGGAGTGACTAGCGGAGATGAGACCCAGTACTTC.

This clone was counted between two and nine times. This chain uses TRBV6-1 with TRBJ2-7; the match to TRBD2 covers 7 bases. V shed 8 bases and J 5 bases; nucleotides not matched to a gene: 12. Per the germline V gene, CDR1 is MNHNS and CDR2 is SASEGT. The CDR3 spans 14 residues. CDR3: CASWGQRGRNEQYF. In DNA form, the CDR3 reads TGTGCCAGCTGGGGCCAGCGGGGCAGGAACGAGCAGTACTTC.

This rearrangement joins TRBV10-3 to TRBJ2-4; 7 nucleotides align to TRBD1. V shed 0 bases, J shed 11 bases, and the junction held 1 base outside the gene matches. The length of the CDR3 is 12 residues. Germline CDR1 and CDR2: ENHRY and SYGVKD. The CDR3 reads CAISESDRVQYF. The CDR3 region has the DNA TGTGCCATCAGTGAGTCCGACAGGGTTCAGTACTTC.

The table lists this clone with a few counts. Within the sample, other DNA sequences also encode this same CDR3. This chain joins TRBV5-1 and TRBJ1-2; maybe TRBD1 (6 bases). Germline-derived CDR1 and CDR2 are SGHRS and YFSETQ. The CDR3 contains 14 residues. The V end lost 0 bases, the J end lost 1 base, and 7 bases lay between the germline ends. CDR3: CASSLGQDNYGYTF. The CDR3 DNA reads as TGCGCCAGCAGCTTGGGACAGGATAACTATGGCTACACCTTC.

A word on this clone: This sequence is one base from a far larger clone and is likely a read error. Additional DNA sequences in this sample encode the identical CDR3. The chain joins TRBV5-4 to TRBJ2-3; a possible D gene is TRBD1 (6 bases). The ends were cut back, 4 bases at V and 2 bases at J, with 14 bases in the middle. This CDR3 has 15 amino acids. The germline V gene has CDR1 SGHNT and CDR2 YYREEE (reference sequence). The CDR3 DNA is TGTGCCAGCAGCCAGCAGTGGGGGCCCACAGATACGCAGTATTTT. Its translation: CASSQQWGPTDTQYF.

There are a few counts of this clone. The gene calls are TRBV7-6 and TRBJ2-7; D is possibly TRBD1 (6 bases). This CDR3 is built from 13 residues. Germline lookup yields CDR1 SGHVS and CDR2 FNYEAQ. V gave up 0 bases and J gave up 6 bases, with 9 bases separating them. The CDR3 coding sequence is TGTGCCAGCAGCTTAGCGCAGGGGTCCGAGCAGTACTTC. This translates into CASSLAQGSEQYF. Together with reference TRBV7-6 and TRBJ2-7, the CDR3 gives the full variable domain: GAGVSQSPRYKVTKRGQDVALRCDPISGHVSLYWYRQALGQGPEFLTYFNYEAQQDKSGLPNDRFSAERPEGSISTLTIQRTEQRDSAMYRCASSLAQGSEQYFGPGTRLTVT.

This chain connects TRBV25-1 to TRBJ2-3, with D possibly matching TRBD2 (6 bases). There are 14 residues in the CDR3. The V and J ends lost 2 bases and 7 bases respectively, with 13 bases between them. The germline gives CDR1 MGHDK, CDR2 SYGVNS. The CDR3 is CASSERGFLNTQYF. The CDR3 DNA reads TGTGCCAGCAGTGAACGGGGGTTTCTCAATACGCAGTATTTT.

This clone was seen a few times. The chain recombines TRBV5-5 with TRBJ2-3; D call uncertain. Trimming took off 4 bases at V and 0 bases at J, with 15 bases between the two ends. Germline CDR1 is SGHKS and CDR2 is YYEKEE (reference sequence). The CDR3 sequence is 16 residues long. CDR3 sequence: CASSPAARSSTDTQYF. The CDR3 DNA reads TGTGCCAGCAGCCCGGCGGCTAGGTCGAGCACAGATACGCAGTATTTT.

This clone has more than one count but fewer than ten. The rearrangement joins TRBV4-3 to TRBJ1-1, with a weak D call TRBD1 (6 bases). The CDR3 sequence is 13 residues long. V was trimmed by 0 bases and J by 10 bases, leaving 12 bases between them. Germline lookup yields CDR1 LGHNA and CDR2 YSLEER. CDR3 nucleotides: TGCGCCAGCAGCCAAGAGGCCAGGGGTGTAGCTTTCTTT. Amino acid sequence: CASSQEARGVAFF.

The V and J genes are TRBV5-1 and TRBJ1-4, with TRBD1 matching over 7 bases. V was clipped by 4 bases and J by 7 bases; unmatched bases: 7. This CDR3 contains 14 residues. Germline CDR1 and CDR2: SGHRS and YFSETQ. The CDR3 sequence is CASSRQGEAEKLFF. The CDR3 nucleotides are TGCGCCAGCAGCCGCCAGGGGGAGGCTGAAAAACTGTTTTTT.

The rearrangement joins TRBV11-3 to TRBJ2-7, with D perhaps matching TRBD1 (6 bases). Germline lookup yields CDR1 SGHNT and CDR2 YENEEA. The CDR3 has 14 residues. V gave up 3 bases and J gave up 2 bases, with 11 bases separating them. The CDR3 sequence: CASSLQTGPYEQYF. The CDR3 DNA reads as TGTGCCAGCAGCTTGCAGACAGGCCCCTACGAGCAGTACTTC.

This clone showed up many times. The chain joins TRBV2 to TRBJ2-3; D is undetermined. This CDR3 contains 15 residues. Germline CDR1 is SNHLY and CDR2 is FYNNEI. Trimming removed 5 bases at V and 1 base at J, with 13 bases between. CDR3 protein: CASSSQVLGTDTQYF. The CDR3 nucleotides read TGTGCCAGCAGTAGTCAGGTCCTCGGCACAGATACGCAGTATTTT.

The gene calls are TRBV10-2 and TRBJ1-2, with D perhaps TRBD1 (6 bases). Trimming removed 6 bases from V and 5 bases from J, with 16 bases in between. There are 14 residues in the CDR3. CDR1 and CDR2 from the germline V gene are WSHSY and SAAADI. CDR3 DNA: TGCGCCAGCAGACAGGGCCAATTGCAGTATGGCTACACCTTC. Protein sequence: CASRQGQLQYGYTF.

CDR3 loop: CASSLWGGSGNTIYF. For the CDR3, the DNA is TGTGCCAGCAGCCTCTGGGGGGGATCAGGAAACACCATATATTTT. The rearrangement uses TRBV7-2 and TRBJ1-3; the D gene is possibly TRBD1 (5 bases). Trimming removed 5 bases at V and 4 bases at J, with 15 bases between. The CDR3 has 15 amino acids. CDR1 and CDR2 (germline): SGHTA, FQGNSA.

Note on this clone: The same CDR3 also results from other DNA sequences found in this sample. This sequence joins TRBV7-2 and TRBJ1-6; D gene uncertain. The CDR3 runs to 12 residues. Germline V CDR1 and CDR2: SGHTA, FQGNSA. Trimming removed 1 base at V and 9 bases at J, with 4 bases between. CDR3 DNA: TGTGCCAGCAGCTTAGATAGTTCACCCCTCCACTTT. Translation gives CASSLDSSPLHF.

This clone was seen repeatedly, ten times or more. This sequence joins TRBV4-3 and TRBJ2-2, with 15 bases identical to TRBD2. CDR1 LGHNA and CDR2 YSLEER come from the germline V gene. The CDR3 runs 19 residues. Losses at the gene ends were 1 base for V and 3 bases for J; bases not matched to a gene: 6. The DNA of the CDR3 is TGCGCCAGCAGCCAAGCCGGACTAGCGGGGGGGCCGGACACCGGGGAGCTGTTTTTT. It specifies CASSQAGLAGGPDTGELFF.

The gene calls are TRBV2 and TRBJ2-7; 7 bases align to TRBD2. V lost 8 bases, J lost 2 bases, and 9 bases stayed unmatched. CDR3 size: 14 residues. CDR1 is SNHLY, CDR2 FYNNEI, per germline. The CDR3 region has the DNA TGTGCCAGCCTGACCCCTAGCGGACCCTACGAGCAGTACTTC. Protein: CASLTPSGPYEQYF. The full variable domain, with the rest looked up from reference TRBV2 and TRBJ2-7, is EPEVTQTPSHQVTQMGQEVILRCVPISNHLYFYWYRQILGQKVEFLVSFYNNEISEKSEIFDDQFSVERPDGSNFTLKIRSTKLEDSAMYFCASLTPSGPYEQYFGPGTRLTVT.

The table lists this clone with many counts. The genes are TRBV6-5 and TRBJ2-7, with 9 bases matching TRBD1. CDR1 MNHEY and CDR2 SVGAGI come from the germline V gene. V was pared by 6 bases and J by 5 bases, with 11 bases of the junction left unmatched. The CDR3 consists of 15 residues. The CDR3 loop is CASRRLRDRAHEQYF. The CDR3 nucleotides are TGTGCCAGCAGGAGACTCCGGGACAGGGCCCACGAGCAGTACTTC.

This clone was counted ten times or more. The chain recombines TRBV27 with TRBJ1-5; a possible D gene is TRBD1 (5 bases). The CDR3 has 14 residues. V was pared by 3 bases and J by 2 bases, with 8 bases between. CDR1 is MNHEY and CDR2 is SMNVEV in the germline V gene (reference sequence). CDR3 DNA: TGTGCCAGCAGTTTTCAGGGTGGCAATCAGCCCCAGCATTTT. Translation: CASSFQGGNQPQHF.

This clone was counted only a few times. CDR3 coding DNA: TGTGCCAGCTCACCGTTCCAGGGACAGAACACCGGGGAGCTGTTTTTT. Its protein is CASSPFQGQNTGELFF. This sequence joins TRBV18 and TRBJ2-2; TRBD1 is a possible D gene (6 bases). This CDR3 has 16 amino acids. V gave up 3 bases and J gave up 1 base, with 12 bases separating them. The germline CDR1 and CDR2 sequences are KGHSH and LQKENI. Filled out from reference TRBV18 and TRBJ2-2, the complete variable domain reads NAGVMQNPRHLVRRRGQEARLRCSPMKGHSHVYWYRQLPEEGLKFMVYLQKENIIDESGMPKERFSAEFPKEGPSILRIQQVVRGDSAAYFCASSPFQGQNTGELFFGEGSRLTVL.

The chain couples TRBV15 to TRBJ2-7, with D hard to call. The CDR3 length is 18 residues. The germline V and J ends were trimmed by 0 bases and 2 bases, with 20 bases remaining between them. Per germline, CDR1 LNHNV and CDR2 YYDKDF (reference sequence). The CDR3 is CATSRDLSGGTTTYEQYF. For the CDR3, the DNA is TGTGCCACCAGCAGAGATCTTAGTGGCGGAACTACAACCTACGAGCAGTACTTC. Supplemented by reference TRBV15 and TRBJ2-7, the full variable domain reads DAMVIQNPRYQVTQFGKPVTLSCSQTLNHNVMYWYQQKSSQAPKLLFHYYDKDFNNEADTPDNFQSRRPNTSFCFLDIRSPGLGDTAMYLCATSRDLSGGTTTYEQYFGPGTRLTVT.

The chain employs TRBV5-8 and TRBJ2-2, with D uncertain. Trimming pared 5 bases from V and 3 bases from J, leaving 11 bases between. CDR1 and CDR2 from the germline V gene are SGHTS and YDEGEE. The CDR3 loop spans 14 amino acids. In nucleotides, the CDR3 is TGTGCCAGCAGTGAATCCAGATACACCGGGGAGCTGTTTTTT. Amino acid sequence: CASSESRYTGELFF.

This sequence joins TRBV4-3 and TRBJ1-4; no clear D. The germline gives CDR1 LGHNA, CDR2 YSLEER. Between the trimmed V and J ends, which lost 0 bases and 1 base, there was a span of 12 bases. The CDR3 covers 17 residues. The CDR3 spells CASSQDRGLGTNEKLFF. The CDR3 DNA is TGCGCCAGCAGCCAAGATCGGGGTTTAGGAACTAATGAAAAACTGTTTTTT.

Only a few counts were recorded for this clone. The chain carries TRBV27 and TRBJ2-4, with D perhaps matching TRBD2 (6 bases). Germline CDR1 MNHEY, CDR2 SMNVEV (reference sequence). This CDR3 region has 14 residues. Trimming shortened V by 2 bases and J by 2 bases, and 7 bases separated the two germline ends. The CDR3 DNA is TGTGCCAGCAGTTTAGCGGGGTCCAAAAACATTCAGTACTTC. It encodes CASSLAGSKNIQYF.